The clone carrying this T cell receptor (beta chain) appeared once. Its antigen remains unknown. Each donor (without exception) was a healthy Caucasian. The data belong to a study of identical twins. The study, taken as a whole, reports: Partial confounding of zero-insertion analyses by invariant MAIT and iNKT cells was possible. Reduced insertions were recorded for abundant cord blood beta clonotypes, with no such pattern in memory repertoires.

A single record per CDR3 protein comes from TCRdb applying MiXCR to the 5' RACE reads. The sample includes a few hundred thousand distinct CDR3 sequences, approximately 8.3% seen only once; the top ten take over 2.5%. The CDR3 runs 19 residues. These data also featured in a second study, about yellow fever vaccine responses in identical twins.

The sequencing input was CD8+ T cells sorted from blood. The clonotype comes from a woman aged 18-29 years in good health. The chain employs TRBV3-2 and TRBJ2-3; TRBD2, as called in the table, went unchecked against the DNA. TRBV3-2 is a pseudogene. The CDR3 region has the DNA TGTACCTTCAGTCCCGGACTAGCGGGGGGAGCCGGGGGGACAGATACGCAGTATTTT. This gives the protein CTFSPGLAGGAGGTDTQYF.